These 15 T cell receptor beta chains were all obtained from the same sample, sequenced in a study of graft-versus-host responses after intestinal transplantation. The authors combined around 200,000 CFSE-labeled responder cells with around 200,000 irradiated, violet-dye-labeled stimulator cells in plates. Produced via immunoSEQ multiplex PCR; TCRdb's table is partial and in-frame only. The table lists 20,000 to 25,000 clones, just under 45% of them singletons. The specimen was alloreactive CD8+ T cells from a mixed lymphocyte reaction culture, collected before transplantation. Noted subset: CFSE-low proliferating T cells sorted from roughly six-day pre-transplant mixed lymphocyte reaction (GvH or HvG direction). These receptor sequences come from a human patient who was an organ donor for intestinal transplantation.

As to this clone: The junction differs from germline at one of its ends, possibly a read error. Here the CDR3 DNA reads TGTGCCAGCCGTTACACAGATACGCAGTATTTT. Protein sequence: CASRYTDTQYF. The chain employs TRBV6-5 and TRBJ2-3; D not resolved. Germline-derived CDR1 and CDR2 are MNHEY and SVGAGI. This CDR3 is 11 amino acids long.

This clone occurred a few times. The chain uses TRBV4-1 and TRBJ2-3; D possibly corresponds to TRBD1 (6 bases). CDR3 length equals 15 residues. The germline V gene has CDR1 MGHRA and CDR2 YSYEKL. V shed 0 bases and J shed 4 bases, with 11 bases lying between them. CDR3 sequence reads: CASSQDWSGADTQYF. In nucleotides, the CDR3 is TGCGCCAGCAGCCAAGATTGGTCAGGGGCAGATACGCAGTATTTT.

This clone was counted only a few times. This sequence joins TRBV7-9 and TRBJ2-3, with D unresolved. CDR3 length: 14 amino acids. Germline assignment: CDR1 SEHNR and CDR2 FQNEAQ (reference sequence). V shed 3 bases and J shed 1 base, with 8 bases lying between them. The CDR3: CASSFSSGTDTQYF. The CDR3 nucleotides are TGTGCCAGCAGCTTTTCATCTGGCACAGATACGCAGTATTTT.

This chain joins TRBV11-3 and TRBJ2-1, with TRBD2 identical over 10 bases. Germline loops: CDR1 SGHNT, CDR2 YENEEA. The CDR3 covers 15 residues. V lost 2 bases to trimming and J lost 6 bases; unmatched junction nucleotides: 4. For the CDR3, the DNA is TGTGCCAGCAGCTTACTAGCGGGAGCGAGCAATGAGCAGTTCTTC. Translation gives CASSLLAGASNEQFF.

The chain is built from TRBV6-1 and TRBJ2-2; D is undetermined. The germline V and J ends were trimmed by 7 bases and 5 bases, with 8 bases remaining between them. The CDR3 spans 12 residues. Germline V gene data show CDR1 as MNHNS and CDR2 as SASEGT. This CDR3 reads CASTSQTGELFF. The CDR3 nucleotides are TGTGCCAGCACCTCCCAGACCGGGGAGCTGTTTTTT.

CDR3 nucleotide sequence: TGTGCCAGCCGCCAAAAACTAGCGGGAGGGCAAGAGACCCAGTACTTC. This sequence encodes CASRQKLAGGQETQYF. The chain links TRBV7-9 to TRBJ2-5, with 13 bases fitting TRBD2. Germline V lookup: CDR1 SEHNR, CDR2 FQNEAQ (reference sequence). The CDR3 has 16 residues. The V and J ends lost 8 bases and 2 bases, in that order; junction bases with no gene match: 8.

This chain uses TRBV10-3 with TRBJ2-7; no clear D. Trimming took off 1 base at V and 3 bases at J, with 13 bases between the two ends. The length of the CDR3 is 15 residues. Looked up from germline, CDR1 is ENHRY and CDR2 is SYGVKD. In nucleotides, the CDR3 is TGTGCCATCAGTGAGTTGGGTCAAGGGTACTACGAGCAGTACTTC. This translates into CAISELGQGYYEQYF.

This clone was counted a few times. CDR3 DNA sequence: TGCGCCAGCAGCCAAGGTTTTCCGGGGACTGAAGCTTTCTTT. Translated, it gives CASSQGFPGTEAFF. This chain connects TRBV4-3 to TRBJ1-1; D not certain. This CDR3 comprises 14 residues. Looked up from germline, CDR1 is LGHNA and CDR2 is YSLEER. V lost 1 base, J lost 5 bases, and 11 bases lay in between.

This chain links TRBV30 with TRBJ2-7; D perhaps matches TRBD1 (6 bases). The length of the CDR3 is 12 residues. Germline V CDR1 and CDR2: GTSNPN, SVGIG (reference sequence). Deletions cut 6 bases from V and 6 bases from J, with 15 bases between. CDR3 sequence reads: CACWAGAGEQYF. Here the CDR3 DNA reads TGTGCCTGTTGGGCAGGGGCCGGCGAGCAGTACTTC.

CDR3 coding DNA: TGTGCCAGCAGCCCAGTGTGGACAGGGGATTGGTTGAGCACTGAAGCTTTCTTT. Its translation: CASSPVWTGDWLSTEAFF. The rearrangement links TRBV5-6 to TRBJ1-1; 9 positions match TRBD1. Per the germline V gene, CDR1 is SGHDT and CDR2 is YYEEEE. V gave up 4 bases and J gave up 4 bases; unmatched junction bases: 17. This CDR3 contains 18 residues.

This clone was seen just once. The chain uses TRBV5-1 and TRBJ1-2; no clear D. Germline assignment: CDR1 SGHRS and CDR2 YFSETQ. The CDR3 extends over 13 amino acids. Trimming removed 2 bases from V and 2 bases from J, with 7 bases in between. The CDR3 loop reads CASSFGENYGYTF. The CDR3 DNA is TGCGCCAGCAGCTTTGGGGAAAACTATGGCTACACCTTC.

The table lists this clone with a few counts. The chain couples TRBV20-1 to TRBJ2-1; D unclear. The CDR3 is made up of 11 amino acids. CDR1 DFQATT and CDR2 SNEGSKA come from the germline V gene (reference sequence). Trimming cost V 6 bases and J 7 bases, with 10 bases left between them. The CDR3 DNA reads TGCAGTGCCAAATTGTTGAATGAGCAGTTCTTC. Protein product: CSAKLLNEQFF.

The chain employs TRBV7-8 and TRBJ2-5; D is uncertain. Trimming removed 2 bases at V and 6 bases at J, with 22 bases between. The CDR3 covers 17 residues. Looked up from germline, CDR1 is SGHVS and CDR2 is FQNEAQ. The CDR3, as DNA: TGTGCCAGCAGCTTAAGCGTGGGTGGTTTGCCTCCAAAGACCCAGTACTTC. Translated: CASSLSVGGLPPKTQYF.

This clone was counted between two and nine times. J is TRBJ1-1 and V is TRBV6-5; no definite D call. Germline V lookup: CDR1 MNHEY, CDR2 SVGAGI. V lost 5 bases and J lost 0, with 7 bases in between. The length of the CDR3 is 13 residues. The CDR3: CASSEVLNTEAFF. In nucleotides, the CDR3 is TGTGCCAGCAGTGAAGTCCTGAACACTGAAGCTTTCTTT.

This clone was seen more than once but under ten times. The chain recombines TRBV5-4 with TRBJ2-3; D is perhaps TRBD2 (5 bases). There are 14 residues in the CDR3. The V gene's germline CDR1 is SGHNT and CDR2 YYREEE (reference sequence). V was cut by 4 bases and J by 2 bases, with 11 bases left in between. This CDR3 is CASSPGGLTDTQYF. The CDR3, as DNA: TGTGCCAGCAGCCCAGGAGGACTCACAGATACGCAGTATTTT. The entire variable domain, with the rest obtained from reference TRBV5-4 and TRBJ2-3, is as follows: ETGVTQSPTHLIKTRGQQVTLRCSSQSGHNTVSWYQQALGQGPQFIFQYYREEENGRGNFPPRFSGLQFPNYSSELNVNALELDDSALYLCASSPGGLTDTQYFGPGTRLTVL.